The T cell receptor (beta chain) under discussion was sequenced for a study of T cell clonality in common variable immunodeficiency. Whole-study results and caveats: Compared with controls, CVID subjects had fewer shared TCRbeta clones.

Clones were read by immunoSEQ multiplex PCR, and TCRdb kept only the in-frame ones, dropping some. Singletons are absent from the sample, which has about 40,000 clones. At least ten counts were recorded for this clone. Its antigen is currently unknown. The observed sequence ends 3 residues before the CDR3 terminus, with the missing tail filled in from the germline J gene. Germline V gives CDR1 SGHNT, CDR2 YYREEE (reference sequence). The V gene end was trimmed by 0 bases and the J gene end by 4 bases; junction bases not matched to a gene: 5. The CDR3 covers 16 residues. The sequencing input was peripheral blood mononuclear cells. The chain employs TRBV5-4 and TRBJ2-1, with 9 bases aligning to TRBD2. This receptor was taken from a person aged 18-70 years in good health. The DNA read from the CDR3 is TGTGCCAGCAGCTTGGGGGCTAGCGGGACATACAATGAG. Translated: CASSLGASGTYNE. The entire CDR3 reads CASSLGASGTYNEQFF.